This entry is about one TCR beta chain. Some clones are missing from TCRdb's copy, which holds only in-frame ones; the method was immunoSEQ multiplex PCR. The sample includes fewer than 70,000 clones, around four fifths of them seen just once. The sample originates from a study of OX40 agonist ivuxolimab in advanced cancers. V dropped 11 bases and J dropped 0 bases, with 11 bases sitting between them. The V gene's germline CDR1 is SEHNR and CDR2 FQNEAQ (reference sequence). The CDR3 loop spans 13 amino acids. This TCR came from an adult with an advanced solid tumor such as melanoma, head and neck, liver or kidney cancer. The material sequenced was CD4+ or CD8+ T cells sorted from blood, taken in a trial of the OX40 agonist ivuxolimab. The chain employs TRBV7-9 and TRBJ2-1; no definite D call. The CDR3 nucleotides read TGTGCCCTCGACTTGAGCTCCTACAATGAGCAGTTCTTC. Amino acid sequence: CALDLSSYNEQFF.